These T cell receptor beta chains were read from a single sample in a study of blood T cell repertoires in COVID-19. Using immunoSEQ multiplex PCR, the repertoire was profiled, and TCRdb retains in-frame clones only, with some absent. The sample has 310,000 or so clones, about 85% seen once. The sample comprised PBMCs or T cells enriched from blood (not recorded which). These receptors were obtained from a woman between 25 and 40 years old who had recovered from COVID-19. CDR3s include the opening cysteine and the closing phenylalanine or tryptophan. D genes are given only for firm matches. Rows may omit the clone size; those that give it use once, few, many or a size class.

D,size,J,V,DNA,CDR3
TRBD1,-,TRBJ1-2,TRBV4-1,TGCGCCAGCAGCCGTATCGGACAGGGAGGGAGCTATGGCTACACCTTC,CASSRIGQGGSYGYTF
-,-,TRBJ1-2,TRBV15,TGTGCCACCAGCAGAGAGGGAGGTTATGGCTACACCTTC,CATSREGGYGYTF
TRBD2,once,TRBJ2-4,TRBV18,TGTGCCAGCTCACCACCGCGGGGGGGCGGGGACAGCCAAAACATTCAGTACTTC,CASSPPRGGGDSQNIQYF
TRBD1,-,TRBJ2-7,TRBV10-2,TGCGCCAGCAGTGAATCCCGACAGGGCTCCTACGAGCAGTACTTC,CASSESRQGSYEQYF
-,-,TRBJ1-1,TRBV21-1,TGTGCCAGCAGCAAAAATAGGGGGGGGAACACTGAAGCTTTCTTT,CASSKNRGGNTEAFF
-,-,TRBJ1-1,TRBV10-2,TGCGCCAGCAGCGGTATGGTCTCCCCTGAAGCTTTCTTT,CASSGMVSPEAFF
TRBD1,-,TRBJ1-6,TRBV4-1,TGCGCCAGCAGCCAAGAGCCGGGACAGGGTCTCTCACCCCTCCACTTT,CASSQEPGQGLSPLHF
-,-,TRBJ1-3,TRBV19,TGTGCCAGCAACCCACGGAGCTCTGGAAACACCATATATTTT,CASNPRSSGNTIYF
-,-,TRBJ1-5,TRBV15,TGTGCCACCAGCACCCTCCCCGCGAGGGATAGCAATCAGCCCCAGCATTTT,CATSTLPARDSNQPQHF
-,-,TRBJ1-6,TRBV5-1,TGCGCCAGCAGCTCCACGGTCAATAATTCACCCCTCCACTTT,CASSSTVNNSPLHF
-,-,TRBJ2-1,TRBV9,TGTGCCAGCAGCGTTGTCCCTCATGAGCAGTTCTTC,CASSVVPHEQFF
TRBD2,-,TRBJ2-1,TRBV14,TGTGCCAGCAGCCCCCGGACTAGCGGGTATGTCAATGAGCAGTTCTTC,CASSPRTSGYVNEQFF
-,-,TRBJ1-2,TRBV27,TGTGCCAGCAGCCCCGGGACTTCCTCTTCTAACTATGGCTACACCTTC,CASSPGTSSSNYGYTF
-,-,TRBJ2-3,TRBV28,TGTGCCAGCAGCTCAGCGGAGCGCACAGATACGCAGTATTTT,CASSSAERTDTQYF
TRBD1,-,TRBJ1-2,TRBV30,TGTGCCTGGAGAGACAGGGAGTTGGGCTACACCTTC,CAWRDRELGYTF
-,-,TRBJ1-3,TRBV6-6,TGTGCCAGCAGCGGGGGGATCTCTGGAAACACCATATATTTT,CASSGGISGNTIYF
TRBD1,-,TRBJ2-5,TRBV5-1,TGCGCCAGCAGGCGCGGACCGGGACAGCAAGAGACCCAGTACTTC,CASRRGPGQQETQYF
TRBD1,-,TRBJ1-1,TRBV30,TGTGCCTGGAGCTCTCGCGGGACAGGGATGAACACTGAAGCTTTCTTT,CAWSSRGTGMNTEAFF
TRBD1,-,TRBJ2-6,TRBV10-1,TGCGCCAGCAGTGGACAGGGGCCTGCTGGGGCCAACGTCCTGACTTTC,CASSGQGPAGANVLTF
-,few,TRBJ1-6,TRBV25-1,TGTGCCAGCAGTCGTACCGGGACAACAAATTCACCCCTCCACTTT,CASSRTGTTNSPLHF
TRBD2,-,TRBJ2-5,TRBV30,TGTGCCTGGAGTGGGGGACTAGGAACCGGGACCCAGTACTTC,CAWSGGLGTGTQYF
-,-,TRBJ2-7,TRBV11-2,TGTGCCAGCAGCTTAGGCAGGGGTCCCGAGCAGTACTTC,CASSLGRGPEQYF
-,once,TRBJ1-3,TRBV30,TGTGCTGTGCTGGGGCTAGCTGGAAACACCATATATTTT,CAVLGLAGNTIYF
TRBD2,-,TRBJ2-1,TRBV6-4,TGTGCCAGCAGTGACCGTGGACTAGCGGTCAATGAGCAGTTCTTC,CASSDRGLAVNEQFF
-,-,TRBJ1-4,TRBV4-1,TGCGCCAGCAGCCATGGGGGGGCTGCTAATGAAAAACTGTTTTTT,CASSHGGAANEKLFF
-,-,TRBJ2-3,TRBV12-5,TGTGCTAGTGGTTTGGCCTTAGATACGCAGTATTTT,CASGLALDTQYF
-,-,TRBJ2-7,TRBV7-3,TGTGCCAGCAGCTTGGGCAGCCAGTACGAGCAGTACTTC,CASSLGSQYEQYF
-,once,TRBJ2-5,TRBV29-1,TGCAGCGTTGTACTACTGTCGACAGCCCTCCAAGAGACCCAGTACTTC,CSVVLLSTALQETQYF
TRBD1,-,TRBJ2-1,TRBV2,TGTGCCAGCAGCCCGGACAGGGGGCGGGATGAGCAGTTCTTC,CASSPDRGRDEQFF
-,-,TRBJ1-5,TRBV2,TGTGCCAGCAGTGCAGGATCAAATCAGCCCCAGCATTTT,CASSAGSNQPQHF
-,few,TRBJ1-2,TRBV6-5,TGTGCCAGCAGTTGGTACAAGGACAGTGCGGATGGCTACACCTTC,CASSWYKDSADGYTF
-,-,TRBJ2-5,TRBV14,TGTGCCAGCAGCCCGGTGAGGGCAGGCGAAGAGACCCAGTACTTC,CASSPVRAGEETQYF
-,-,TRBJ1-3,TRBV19,TGTGCCAGTAGTTGGGCAGGTCCTGGAAACACCATATATTTT,CASSWAGPGNTIYF
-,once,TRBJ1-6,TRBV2,TGTGCCAGCACTCAGTCCTCCTATAATTCACCCCTCCACTTT,CASTQSSYNSPLHF
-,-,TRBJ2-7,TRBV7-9,TGTGCCAGCCGAGAGGGGTCAGGGGACTACGAGCAGTACTTC,CASREGSGDYEQYF
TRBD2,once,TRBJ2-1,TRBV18,TGTGCCAGCTCACCGGGGAGGGGTTTCTACAATGAGCAGTTCTTC,CASSPGRGFYNEQFF
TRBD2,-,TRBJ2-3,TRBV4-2,TGTGCCAGCAGCCGCAGCGGGGGAAGCACAGATACGCAGTATTTT,CASSRSGGSTDTQYF
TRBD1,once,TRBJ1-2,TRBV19,TGTGCCAGTAGATCGACAGGGCGAGGCTATGGCTACACCTTC,CASRSTGRGYGYTF
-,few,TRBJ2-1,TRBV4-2,TGTGCCAGCAGCCAAGATGGGCAGGCCGGATTGGGTGAGCAGTTCTTC,CASSQDGQAGLGEQFF
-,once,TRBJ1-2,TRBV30,TGTGCCTGGAGTGTAGACCTGACTTCTAACTATGGCTACACCTTC,CAWSVDLTSNYGYTF
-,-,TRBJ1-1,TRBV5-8,TGTGCCAGCAGCTTGGCTGGGGGCGGGACTGAAGCTTTCTTT,CASSLAGGGTEAFF
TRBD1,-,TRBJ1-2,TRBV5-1,TGCGCCAGCAGCCCAGGACAGGGGGCGGACGGCTACACCTTC,CASSPGQGADGYTF
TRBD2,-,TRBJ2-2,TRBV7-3,TGTGCCAGCAGAATAGTGGGTAGCGGGGCCCCTGGGGAGCTGTTTTTT,CASRIVGSGAPGELFF
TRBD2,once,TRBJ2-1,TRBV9,TGTGCCAGCAGCGTAGACGCGGGGGGGAACAATGAGCAGTTCTTC,CASSVDAGGNNEQFF
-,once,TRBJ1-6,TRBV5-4,TGTGCCAGCAGCTTGTGGGCAGCCGATAATTCACCCCTCCACTTT,CASSLWAADNSPLHF
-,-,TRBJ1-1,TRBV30,TGTGCCTGGACGTCCAGGGGCGACACTGAAGCTTTCTTT,CAWTSRGDTEAFF
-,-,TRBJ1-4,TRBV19,TGTGCCAGTACCCAGGATTGGGCAACTAATGAAAAACTGTTTTTT,CASTQDWATNEKLFF
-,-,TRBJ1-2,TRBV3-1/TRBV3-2,TGTGCCAGCAGCAATGGGGGAGGCTATGGCTACACCTTC,CASSNGGGYGYTF
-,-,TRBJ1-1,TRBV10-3,TGTGCCATCTCCGACAACGGTGAAGCTTTCTTT,CAISDNGEAFF
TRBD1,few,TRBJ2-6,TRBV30,TGTGCCTGGAGTTCGGGACAGGGGAAGAGTGGGGCCAACGTCCTGACTTTC,CAWSSGQGKSGANVLTF
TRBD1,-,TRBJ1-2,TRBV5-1,TGCGCCAGCAGCCAAACAGGGGAAGGCGGCTACACCTTC,CASSQTGEGGYTF
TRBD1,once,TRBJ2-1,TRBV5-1,TGCGCCAGCAGCTCCGGGACAGGGGGCAAGAATGAGCAGTTCTTC,CASSSGTGGKNEQFF
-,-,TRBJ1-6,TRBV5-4,TGTGCCAGCAGCTGGCCCGGGTCACCCCTCCACTTT,CASSWPGSPLHF
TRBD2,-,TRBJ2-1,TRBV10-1,TGCGCCAGCAGTCTCAGCGGGGGGGATTACAATGAGCAGTTCTTC,CASSLSGGDYNEQFF
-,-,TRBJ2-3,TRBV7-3,TGTGCCAGCAGCACCCACAGGGTGAGAGGGGACACAGATACGCAGTATTTT,CASSTHRVRGDTDTQYF
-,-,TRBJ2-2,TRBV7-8,TGTGCCAGCAGCCCCCCGGGCGGGGAGCTGTTTTTT,CASSPPGGELFF
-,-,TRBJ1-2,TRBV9,TGTGCCAGCAGCGTAGGGGGCGCAGGAGCTAACTATGGCTACACCTTC,CASSVGGAGANYGYTF
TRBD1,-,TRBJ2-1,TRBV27,TGTGCCAGCAGTCCGGACAGGGCCTACAATGAGCAGTTCTTC,CASSPDRAYNEQFF
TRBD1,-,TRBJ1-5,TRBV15,TGTGCCACCGCAGTGGGACAGAGGGGTCAGCCCCAGCATTTT,CATAVGQRGQPQHF